This TCR beta chain was documented in a study of OX40 agonist ivuxolimab in advanced cancers. Across the study: Every 2 weeks, ivuxolimab was infused into the patients intravenously at between 0.01 and 10 mg/kg. General study points: Expanded peripheral T cell antigen specificity was not determined. Among the least clonally expanded were partial responders at 0.1-3.0 mg/kg.

It was autoimmune disease history or systemic immunosuppression that excluded patients. The germline gives CDR1 MGHDK, CDR2 SYGVNS. The CDR3 has 14 amino acids. V gave up 3 bases and J gave up 5 bases; unmatched junction bases: 6. Profiled with immunoSEQ multiplex PCR; TCRdb holds only in-frame clones, not every one. Of tens of thousands of clones in the sample, about 91% were seen once. A remark on this clone: Its antigen remains unidentified.

This receptor was obtained from an adult with an advanced solid tumor such as melanoma, head and neck, liver or kidney cancer. This chain links TRBV25-1 with TRBJ1-1, with TRBD1 matching over 7 bases. The sequencing here drew on CD4+ or CD8+ T cells sorted from blood, taken in a trial of the OX40 agonist ivuxolimab. The CDR3 loop is CASSDTGDWTEAFF. In nucleotides, the CDR3 is TGTGCCAGCAGTGATACAGGGGACTGGACTGAAGCTTTCTTT.